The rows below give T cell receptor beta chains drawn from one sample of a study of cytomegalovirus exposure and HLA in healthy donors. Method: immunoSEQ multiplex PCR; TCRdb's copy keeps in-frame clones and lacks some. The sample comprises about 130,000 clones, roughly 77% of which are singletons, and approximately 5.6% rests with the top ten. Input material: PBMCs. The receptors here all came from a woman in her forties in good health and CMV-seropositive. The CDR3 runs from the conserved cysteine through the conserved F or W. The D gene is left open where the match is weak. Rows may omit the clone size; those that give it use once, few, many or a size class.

CDR3nt: TGTGCCAGCAGTTTAGAGGGGGGACAGAATTCCTACGAGCAGTACTTC
CDR3aa: CASSLEGGQNSYEQYF
v_gene: TRBV27
d_gene: NA
j_gene: TRBJ2-7
abundance: NA

CDR3nt: TGTGCCAGCAGCCTCGGCGGTTCACCCCTCCACTTT
CDR3aa: CASSLGGSPLHF
v_gene: TRBV9
d_gene: NA
j_gene: TRBJ1-6
abundance: few

CDR3nt: TGTGCCAGCAGTTCGACTAGCGGGAGTTTGGGCGAGCAGTACTTC
CDR3aa: CASSSTSGSLGEQYF
v_gene: TRBV6-5
d_gene: TRBD2
j_gene: TRBJ2-7
abundance: NA

CDR3nt: TGTGCCAGCAGAAGACAGGTCTCGACCGGGGAGCTGTTTTTT
CDR3aa: CASRRQVSTGELFF
v_gene: TRBV11-2
d_gene: NA
j_gene: TRBJ2-2
abundance: NA

CDR3nt: TGTGCCAGCAGCGTGGGAGGGCCAACTTCCTACGAGCAGTACTTC
CDR3aa: CASSVGGPTSYEQYF
v_gene: TRBV9
d_gene: TRBD2
j_gene: TRBJ2-7
abundance: NA

CDR3nt: TGTGCCACCAGCAGGCAAACTCCTTCCACCGGGGAGCTGTTTTTT
CDR3aa: CATSRQTPSTGELFF
v_gene: TRBV15
d_gene: NA
j_gene: TRBJ2-2
abundance: NA

CDR3nt: TGTGCCAGCAGCGTAGATGGCGGGCCCGAGACCCAGTACTTC
CDR3aa: CASSVDGGPETQYF
v_gene: TRBV9
d_gene: NA
j_gene: TRBJ2-5
abundance: NA

CDR3nt: TGCGCCAGCACCCAGACTCGGCAGGGGGGTAACTATGGCTACACCTTC
CDR3aa: CASTQTRQGGNYGYTF
v_gene: TRBV10-2
d_gene: TRBD1
j_gene: TRBJ1-2
abundance: NA

CDR3nt: TGTGCCAGCAGCTTTCAGGGGGCGACCTACGAGCAGTACTTC
CDR3aa: CASSFQGATYEQYF
v_gene: TRBV7-8
d_gene: TRBD1
j_gene: TRBJ2-7
abundance: NA

CDR3nt: TGTGCCAGCAGCACCACTAGCGGGATCGGCAATGAGCAGTTCTTC
CDR3aa: CASSTTSGIGNEQFF
v_gene: TRBV7-2
d_gene: TRBD2
j_gene: TRBJ2-1
abundance: NA

CDR3nt: TGCGCCAGCAGTGATGAAGGGGGCCGAGATACGCAGTATTTT
CDR3aa: CASSDEGGRDTQYF
v_gene: TRBV10-1
d_gene: TRBD1
j_gene: TRBJ2-3
abundance: NA

CDR3nt: TGTGCCAGCAGCTTATGGGGACTAGCGGGAGCAGATACGCAGTATTTT
CDR3aa: CASSLWGLAGADTQYF
v_gene: TRBV7-2
d_gene: TRBD2
j_gene: TRBJ2-3
abundance: NA

CDR3nt: TGCGCCAGCAGGCTGTACGGGACAGGGAACACTGAAGCTTTCTTT
CDR3aa: CASRLYGTGNTEAFF
v_gene: TRBV5-1
d_gene: TRBD1
j_gene: TRBJ1-1
abundance: NA

CDR3nt: TGTGCCAGCAGTGACGGGACTAGCGGGAGATACGAGCAGTACTTC
CDR3aa: CASSDGTSGRYEQYF
v_gene: TRBV2
d_gene: TRBD2
j_gene: TRBJ2-7
abundance: NA

CDR3nt: TGTGCCAGCAAACAAGCGGAACCTTCCTACGAGCAGTACTTC
CDR3aa: CASKQAEPSYEQYF
v_gene: TRBV28
d_gene: NA
j_gene: TRBJ2-7
abundance: NA

CDR3nt: TGCAGCGTTCCCCTCGGGGGACTAGCGGGAGAAGGAGAGCAGTTCTTC
CDR3aa: CSVPLGGLAGEGEQFF
v_gene: TRBV29-1
d_gene: TRBD2
j_gene: TRBJ2-1
abundance: NA

CDR3nt: TGCGCCAGCAGCTTGAGCGGGGGCCAAGAGACCCAGTACTTC
CDR3aa: CASSLSGGQETQYF
v_gene: TRBV5-1
d_gene: TRBD2
j_gene: TRBJ2-5
abundance: NA

CDR3nt: TGTGCCAGCAGTTTAACTGAACCCCAGGACACTGAAGCTTTCTTT
CDR3aa: CASSLTEPQDTEAFF
v_gene: TRBV27
d_gene: NA
j_gene: TRBJ1-1
abundance: NA

CDR3nt: TGCGCCAGCAGCTTGGGGGACAGGTACACTGAAGCTTTCTTT
CDR3aa: CASSLGDRYTEAFF
v_gene: TRBV5-1
d_gene: TRBD1
j_gene: TRBJ1-1
abundance: NA

CDR3nt: TGTGCCAGCAGCCAAAATCTAGCGCTTGACGGGAATGAGCAGTTCTTC
CDR3aa: CASSQNLALDGNEQFF
v_gene: TRBV4-2
d_gene: NA
j_gene: TRBJ2-1
abundance: NA

CDR3nt: TGTGCCAGCAGCCTAGGCCCCGACAGGGGAAGGAATCAGCCCCAGCATTTT
CDR3aa: CASSLGPDRGRNQPQHF
v_gene: TRBV7-9
d_gene: TRBD1
j_gene: TRBJ1-5
abundance: NA

CDR3nt: TGTGCCATCAGGCGGCAGGGTCTGGGTGATTCACCCCTCCACTTT
CDR3aa: CAIRRQGLGDSPLHF
v_gene: TRBV10-3
d_gene: NA
j_gene: TRBJ1-6
abundance: NA

CDR3nt: TGCGCCAGCAGCTTGGTACAGGGGTGGAACACTGAAGCTTTCTTT
CDR3aa: CASSLVQGWNTEAFF
v_gene: TRBV5-1
d_gene: TRBD1
j_gene: TRBJ1-1
abundance: NA

CDR3nt: TGTGCCAGCAGCGTGGACAGAAACTATGGCTACACCTTC
CDR3aa: CASSVDRNYGYTF
v_gene: TRBV7-3
d_gene: NA
j_gene: TRBJ1-2
abundance: NA

CDR3nt: TGTGCCAGCAGTGGGGGAGGGGATGAGCAGTTCTTC
CDR3aa: CASSGGGDEQFF
v_gene: TRBV2
d_gene: TRBD2
j_gene: TRBJ2-1
abundance: NA

CDR3nt: TGCAGCGTTGAGCGGGAGGGCCCTCACGAGCAGTACTTC
CDR3aa: CSVEREGPHEQYF
v_gene: TRBV29-1
d_gene: TRBD2
j_gene: TRBJ2-7
abundance: NA

CDR3nt: TGTGCCAGCAGGCAACTAGCGGGGGGGAGTTACGAGCAGTACTTC
CDR3aa: CASRQLAGGSYEQYF
v_gene: TRBV5-8
d_gene: TRBD2
j_gene: TRBJ2-7
abundance: NA

CDR3nt: TGTGCCAGCAGTGAAGCCCCGGGGGGCGCAAGTCAGCCCCAGCATTTT
CDR3aa: CASSEAPGGASQPQHF
v_gene: TRBV2
d_gene: NA
j_gene: TRBJ1-5
abundance: NA

CDR3nt: TGTATGAGTAGCAATGAGCAGTTCTTC
CDR3aa: CMSSNEQFF
v_gene: TRBV30
d_gene: NA
j_gene: TRBJ2-1
abundance: NA

CDR3nt: TGTGCCAGCAGTTTATTATTAGGCGGGGGCAATCAGCCCCAGCATTTT
CDR3aa: CASSLLLGGGNQPQHF
v_gene: TRBV28
d_gene: NA
j_gene: TRBJ1-5
abundance: NA

CDR3nt: TGTGCCAGCAGCGCAGGGACAACCGCTAACTATGGCTACACCTTC
CDR3aa: CASSAGTTANYGYTF
v_gene: TRBV9
d_gene: NA
j_gene: TRBJ1-2
abundance: NA

CDR3nt: TGTGCCAGCACAGCCCCAGGGGGCGACGGCTACACCTTC
CDR3aa: CASTAPGGDGYTF
v_gene: TRBV28
d_gene: TRBD1
j_gene: TRBJ1-2
abundance: NA

CDR3nt: TGTGCCAGCAGGGACTCGTACGAGCAGTACTTC
CDR3aa: CASRDSYEQYF
v_gene: TRBV28
d_gene: NA
j_gene: TRBJ2-7
abundance: NA

CDR3nt: TGCGCCAGCAGCTACGGACAGGGGGTTAATTCACCCCTCCACTTT
CDR3aa: CASSYGQGVNSPLHF
v_gene: TRBV4-1
d_gene: TRBD1
j_gene: TRBJ1-6
abundance: NA

CDR3nt: TGTGCCTGGAGTGTACAGGGGACAGGATTTTGGTTCTTC
CDR3aa: CAWSVQGTGFWFF
v_gene: TRBV30
d_gene: TRBD1
j_gene: TRBJ2-1
abundance: NA

CDR3nt: TGTGCCAGCAGTTTTATTAGGCCTTTTGTTGAGCGGGGGGCCCAAGAGACCCAGTACTTC
CDR3aa: CASSFIRPFVERGAQETQYF
v_gene: TRBV28
d_gene: TRBD2
j_gene: TRBJ2-5
abundance: NA

CDR3nt: TGTGCCAGCACTACAGGGGATGTAGGTGTCGGGGAGCTGTTTTTT
CDR3aa: CASTTGDVGVGELFF
v_gene: TRBV7-3
d_gene: TRBD1
j_gene: TRBJ2-2
abundance: NA

CDR3nt: TGTGCCAGCAGCTCCGTTGGGGGGGGCGCCTGGTCCCGTTACAATGAGCAGTTCTTC
CDR3aa: CASSSVGGGAWSRYNEQFF
v_gene: TRBV5-6
d_gene: NA
j_gene: TRBJ2-1
abundance: NA

CDR3nt: TGTGCCAGCAGCTTAGATCTCTCTAGCGGCAATGAGCAGTTCTTC
CDR3aa: CASSLDLSSGNEQFF
v_gene: TRBV11-3
d_gene: TRBD2
j_gene: TRBJ2-1
abundance: NA

CDR3nt: TGTGCCAGTACACCAGGGGGCGCGGGCACTGAAGCTTTCTTT
CDR3aa: CASTPGGAGTEAFF
v_gene: TRBV19
d_gene: TRBD1
j_gene: TRBJ1-1
abundance: NA

CDR3nt: TGTGCCAGCTCGAGAACAGGGGCCCAAGAGCGGGAGCAGTTCTTC
CDR3aa: CASSRTGAQEREQFF
v_gene: TRBV2
d_gene: TRBD1
j_gene: TRBJ2-1
abundance: NA

CDR3nt: TGTGCCAGCAGCTTAGAGCGGGACTCCCCAACGTATTTT
CDR3aa: CASSLERDSPTYF
v_gene: TRBV7-2
d_gene: NA
j_gene: TRBJ1-3
abundance: once

CDR3nt: TGCGCCAGCAGCCAAGATGGTCCGGGAGGAGAAACCTACGAGCAGTACTTC
CDR3aa: CASSQDGPGGETYEQYF
v_gene: TRBV4-1
d_gene: TRBD2
j_gene: TRBJ2-7
abundance: NA

CDR3nt: TGCGCCAGCAGCTTGGGAGCGACTAGCCTAAATTCACCCCTCCACTTT
CDR3aa: CASSLGATSLNSPLHF
v_gene: TRBV5-1
d_gene: NA
j_gene: TRBJ1-6
abundance: NA

CDR3nt: TGTGCCAGCAGCTTAGCCGAGACACTTCTGAAATCTAATCAGCCCCAGCATTTT
CDR3aa: CASSLAETLLKSNQPQHF
v_gene: TRBV7-8
d_gene: NA
j_gene: TRBJ1-5
abundance: NA

CDR3nt: TGTGCCAGCAGCTCCCGGACAGACAGCTTCTTCTACGAGCAGTACTTC
CDR3aa: CASSSRTDSFFYEQYF
v_gene: TRBV5-8
d_gene: NA
j_gene: TRBJ2-7
abundance: once

CDR3nt: TGTGCCAGCAGGTCCCTTGGCCCGAGGACTGAAGCTTTCTTT
CDR3aa: CASRSLGPRTEAFF
v_gene: TRBV6-5
d_gene: NA
j_gene: TRBJ1-1
abundance: NA

CDR3nt: TGTGCCAGCAGGCTGGGGGGTCACTATGGCTACACCTTC
CDR3aa: CASRLGGHYGYTF
v_gene: TRBV28
d_gene: NA
j_gene: TRBJ1-2
abundance: NA

CDR3nt: TGTGCCACCAGCAGTAGGGGTCAGCCCCAGCATTTT
CDR3aa: CATSSRGQPQHF
v_gene: TRBV15
d_gene: NA
j_gene: TRBJ1-5
abundance: NA

CDR3nt: TGTGCCAGCAGTGAAGCTCAGGGGCAAGTAGCTTTCTTT
CDR3aa: CASSEAQGQVAFF
v_gene: TRBV6-1
d_gene: NA
j_gene: TRBJ1-1
abundance: NA

CDR3nt: TGTGCCTGGACTCGGGGGGGCTACACCGGGGAGCTGTTTTTT
CDR3aa: CAWTRGGYTGELFF
v_gene: TRBV30
d_gene: TRBD2
j_gene: TRBJ2-2
abundance: NA

CDR3nt: TGTGCCAGCAGCTTAATGGTTCGGATCGGGGGTGGCACAGATACGCAGTATTTT
CDR3aa: CASSLMVRIGGGTDTQYF
v_gene: TRBV13
d_gene: NA
j_gene: TRBJ2-3
abundance: NA

CDR3nt: TGTGCCAGCAGCTCTGGCTTACAGCAGTTCTTC
CDR3aa: CASSSGLQQFF
v_gene: TRBV6-5
d_gene: NA
j_gene: TRBJ2-1
abundance: NA

CDR3nt: TGTGCCAGCAGCTCCGGGGACAGGGCAGGTGGCTACACCTTC
CDR3aa: CASSSGDRAGGYTF
v_gene: TRBV7-3
d_gene: TRBD1
j_gene: TRBJ1-2
abundance: NA

CDR3nt: TGTGCCAGCAGCGGTAGCCGGGTGCAGTATTTT
CDR3aa: CASSGSRVQYF
v_gene: TRBV9
d_gene: NA
j_gene: TRBJ2-3
abundance: NA

CDR3nt: TGTGCCAGCAGTGTCCCCCGGGACAGAACGGATAACTATGGCTACACCTTC
CDR3aa: CASSVPRDRTDNYGYTF
v_gene: TRBV28
d_gene: TRBD1
j_gene: TRBJ1-2
abundance: few

CDR3nt: TGTGCCAGCGGCATTGGGGCAGAGAGGGGGGAGCTGTTTTTT
CDR3aa: CASGIGAERGELFF
v_gene: TRBV6-1
d_gene: NA
j_gene: TRBJ2-2
abundance: few